What follows are 13 T cell receptor beta chains derived from one specimen sequenced in a study of beta chain features in type 1 diabetes. The sequenced template was cDNA made from the entire isolated RNA. This table comes from immunoSEQ multiplex PCR, and its TCRdb copy is limited to in-frame clones, with some not included. The repertoire holds 300,000 to 450,000 clones, 20% seen once, with under 0.05% in the top ten. Sequenced sample: naive CD4+ T cells from blood. The receptors derive from a woman between 18 and 29 years old in good health.

In this sample, this clone turned up a few times. Here the CDR3 DNA reads TGCGCCAGCAGCCAACTTCGGGGCGGGAGGGATTACAATGAGCAGTTCTTC. Its translation: CASSQLRGGRDYNEQFF. The chain couples TRBV4-1 to TRBJ2-1; the match to TRBD2 covers 9 bases. CDR1 is MGHRA and CDR2 is YSYEKL in the germline V gene. The CDR3 is 17 residues long. J gave up 4 bases and V 2 bases, and 9 bases lay outside the gene matches.

The gene calls are TRBV19 and TRBJ2-1, with 9 nucleotides matching TRBD2. Germline values: CDR1 LNHDA, CDR2 SQIVND (reference sequence). This CDR3 is 20 amino acids long. The J segment lost 0 bases and the V segment lost 4 bases, leaving 16 bases of the junction unmatched. CDR3 nucleotide sequence: TGTGCCAGTAGTACCCCTGGCGCTAGCGGGGCCATTAGCTCCTACAATGAGCAGTTCTTC. Its protein is CASSTPGASGAISSYNEQFF.

The V call is TRBV7-9, the J call TRBJ2-5, with TRBD1 matching 7 bases. The germline V gene has CDR1 SEHNR and CDR2 FQNEAQ (reference sequence). There are 15 residues in the CDR3. V trimming: 1 base; J trimming: 5 bases; junction bases outside the gene matches: 7. The chain's CDR3 is CASSLGDSGGETQYF. For the CDR3, the DNA is TGTGCCAGCAGCTTAGGGGACAGTGGTGGTGAGACCCAGTACTTC.

The rearrangement uses TRBV15 and TRBJ2-7; a weak D match, TRBD1 (6 bases). CDR1 LNHNV and CDR2 YYDKDF come from the germline V gene (reference sequence). The V end lost 5 bases, the J end lost 1 base, and 12 bases lay between the germline ends. The CDR3 covers 14 residues. This CDR3 reads CATSPRQDSYEQYF. CDR3 in DNA: TGTGCCACCAGCCCTCGACAGGATTCCTACGAGCAGTACTTC.

This clone turned up a few times. The J gene is TRBJ1-4, the V gene TRBV7-9; D is ambiguous. V was trimmed by 5 bases and J by 7 bases, leaving 17 bases between them. From germline, CDR1 is SEHNR and CDR2 FQNEAQ (reference sequence). This CDR3 spans 15 amino acids. The CDR3 sequence is CASSPGPEGGEKLFF. The CDR3 nucleotides are TGTGCCAGCAGCCCAGGCCCGGAGGGTGGTGAAAAACTGTTTTTT. The full variable domain, rest sourced from reference TRBV7-9 and TRBJ1-4, is DTGVSQNPRHKITKRGQNVTFRCDPISEHNRLYWYRQTLGQGPEFLTYFQNEAQLEKSRLLSDRFSAERPKGSFSTLEIQRTEQGDSAMYLCASSPGPEGGEKLFFGSGTQLSVL.

This clone was observed a handful of times. This chain joins TRBV7-3 and TRBJ1-2; 9 positions match TRBD1. This CDR3 spans 16 amino acids. CDR1 and CDR2 from the germline V gene are SGHTA and FQGTGA. With 0 bases clipped from V and 6 bases from J, the junction kept 8 bases outside the gene matches. This CDR3 reads CASSLTGAGTGHGYTF. The DNA of the CDR3 is TGTGCCAGCAGCTTAACCGGCGCCGGGACAGGGCATGGCTACACCTTC.

This chain joins TRBV29-1 and TRBJ2-6, with 9 bases aligning to TRBD1. The CDR3 is made up of 18 amino acids. The V gene end was trimmed by 5 bases and the J gene end by 0 bases; junction bases not matched to a gene: 11. Germline V gene lookup returns CDR1 SQVTM and CDR2 ANQGSEA. The CDR3 region is CSVRVSGQGYSGANVLTF. CDR3 nucleotides: TGCAGCGTTAGGGTCTCCGGACAGGGGTACTCTGGGGCCAACGTCCTGACTTTC.

A few counts support this clone. The V and J genes are TRBV6-1 and TRBJ2-3; 11 bases align to TRBD2. The CDR3 runs 15 residues. Germline V gene lookup returns CDR1 MNHNS and CDR2 SASEGT. Trimming removed 7 bases from V and 1 base from J; junction bases left unmatched: 4. CDR3: CASTRLAGRTDTQYF. CDR3 bases: TGTGCCAGCACCAGACTAGCGGGACGCACAGATACGCAGTATTTT.

The V and J genes are TRBV5-4 and TRBJ2-7, with 9 bases aligning to TRBD1. Per the germline V gene, CDR1 is SGHNT and CDR2 is YYREEE (reference sequence). The J segment lost 3 bases and the V segment lost 7 bases, leaving 11 bases of the junction unmatched. The CDR3 runs to 15 residues. CDR3 in amino acids: CASQPHSGQGYEQYF. The CDR3 DNA reads as TGTGCCAGCCAACCCCACTCGGGACAGGGCTACGAGCAGTACTTC.

Only a few counts were recorded for this clone. V is TRBV4-1 and J is TRBJ2-3; possibly TRBD2 for D (6 bases). The length of the CDR3 is 15 residues. The V gene lost 0 bases and the J gene lost 1 base, with 8 bases spanning the gap. From germline, CDR1 is MGHRA and CDR2 YSYEKL. The CDR3 coding sequence is TGCGCCAGCAGCCAAGATGAGCGGGGCACAGATACGCAGTATTTT. Its translation is CASSQDERGTDTQYF.

The V gene is TRBV7-2, the J gene TRBJ1-1; 8 nucleotides align to TRBD1. V shed 7 bases and J 5 bases; nucleotides not matched to a gene: 6. CDR3 size: 13 residues. The germline gives CDR1 SGHTA, CDR2 FQGNSA. The CDR3 DNA is TGTGCCAGCACTCCAGGGGGCAGAACTGAAGCTTTCTTT. This translates into CASTPGGRTEAFF.

The chain uses TRBV7-2 and TRBJ2-5; 7 nucleotides match TRBD1. CDR1 and CDR2 from the germline V gene are SGHTA and FQGNSA. V was pared by 5 bases and J by 5 bases, with 11 bases of the junction left unmatched. This CDR3 contains 15 residues. The CDR3 nucleotides are TGTGCCAGCAGCCTTCAGGGGGTCGGGTCGGAGACCCAGTACTTC. Its translation is CASSLQGVGSETQYF.

A few counts support this clone. The genes are TRBV30 and TRBJ1-5; D may be TRBD1 (5 bases). The CDR3 length is 13 residues. The germline CDR1 and CDR2 sequences are GTSNPN and SVGIG (reference sequence). The V end lost 2 bases, the J end lost 7 bases, and 12 bases lay between the germline ends. The CDR3 region has the DNA TGTGCCTGGAGTCCCGATAGGGGCCAGCCCCAGCATTTT. This encodes CAWSPDRGQPQHF.